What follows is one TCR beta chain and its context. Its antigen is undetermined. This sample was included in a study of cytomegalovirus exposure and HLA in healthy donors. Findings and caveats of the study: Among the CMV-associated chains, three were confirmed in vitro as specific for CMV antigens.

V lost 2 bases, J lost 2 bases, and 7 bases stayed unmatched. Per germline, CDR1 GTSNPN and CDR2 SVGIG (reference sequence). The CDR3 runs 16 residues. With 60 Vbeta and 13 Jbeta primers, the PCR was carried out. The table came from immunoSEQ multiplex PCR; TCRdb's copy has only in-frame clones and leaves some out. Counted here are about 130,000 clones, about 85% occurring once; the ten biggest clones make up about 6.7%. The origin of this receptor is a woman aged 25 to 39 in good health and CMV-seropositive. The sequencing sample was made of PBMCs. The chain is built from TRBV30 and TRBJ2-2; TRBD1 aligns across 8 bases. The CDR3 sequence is CAWSLGTGDNTGELFF. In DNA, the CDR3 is TGTGCCTGGAGTCTCGGGACAGGCGATAACACCGGGGAGCTGTTTTTT.